The 19 T cell receptor beta chains below come from one sample, sequenced in a study of cytomegalovirus exposure and HLA in healthy donors. 60 Vbeta and 13 Jbeta primers were used in PCR. TCRdb's table, derived via immunoSEQ multiplex PCR, lists solely in-frame clones and lacks some. There are about 170,000 clones in the sample; 70% to 80% occur only once, and approximately 1.5% lies in the top ten. Sequenced input: PBMCs. The source is a young woman in good health and CMV-seropositive.

The gene calls are TRBV28 and TRBJ2-7; the D gene is possibly TRBD1 (6 bases). Per the germline V gene, CDR1 is MDHEN and CDR2 is SYDVKM. The V end lost 3 bases, the J end lost 5 bases, and 17 bases lay between the germline ends. CDR3 size: 15 residues. The CDR3 sequence is CASSFPAGVTNEQYF. CDR3 bases: TGTGCCAGCAGTTTTCCAGCAGGGGTTACGAACGAGCAGTACTTC.

This chain joins TRBV19 and TRBJ2-7; TRBD1 agrees at 9 bases. This CDR3 contains 14 residues. J lost 3 bases, V lost 4 bases, and 4 bases had no gene match. Germline V CDR1 and CDR2: LNHDA, SQIVND (reference sequence). CDR3 protein: CASSRQGGNYEQYF. The CDR3, as DNA: TGTGCCAGTAGTAGACAGGGGGGGAACTACGAGCAGTACTTC.

For the CDR3, the DNA is TGTGCCTGGAGTGCGCACAGGGGAACCTCCTACGAGCAGTACTTC. Its translation: CAWSAHRGTSYEQYF. This chain uses TRBV30 with TRBJ2-7; 7 nucleotides line up with TRBD1. Trimming took 1 base from V and 0 from J; bases not matched to a gene: 6. The CDR3 has 15 residues. The V gene's germline CDR1 is GTSNPN and CDR2 SVGIG (reference sequence).

The chain carries TRBV7-2 and TRBJ2-7; no reliable D call. Per the germline V gene, CDR1 is SGHTA and CDR2 is FQGNSA. The CDR3 runs to 11 residues. V was shortened by 4 bases and J by 5 bases, with 6 bases between the two germline ends. For the CDR3, the DNA is TGTGCCAGCAGCTCCTTCCACGAGCAGTACTTC. Protein sequence: CASSSFHEQYF.

V is TRBV25-1 and J is TRBJ2-7; 8 bases are a match to TRBD1. The CDR3 is 16 amino acids. The ends lost 8 bases at V and 4 bases at J; junction bases unmatched: 16. Per the germline V gene, CDR1 is MGHDK and CDR2 is SYGVNS. In nucleotides, the CDR3 is TGTGCCAGCGCTAAAACACAGGGGGTAAAAGGGTACGAGCAGTACTTC. As protein: CASAKTQGVKGYEQYF.

The rearrangement joins TRBV9 to TRBJ1-1; no reliable D call. Per germline, CDR1 SGDLS and CDR2 YYNGEE. The CDR3 is made up of 13 amino acids. V was pared by 4 bases and J by 4 bases, with 11 bases between. CDR3 loop: CASSLRGGTEAFF. As DNA, the CDR3 is TGTGCCAGCAGCCTCCGTGGAGGCACTGAAGCTTTCTTT.

J is TRBJ2-5 and V is TRBV25-1; 11 nucleotides align to TRBD2. J lost 2 bases, V lost 4 bases, and 6 bases had no gene match. This CDR3 spans 16 amino acids. In germline, CDR1 is MGHDK, CDR2 SYGVNS. CDR3 sequence reads: CASSGPIAGGQETQYF. CDR3 in DNA: TGTGCCAGCAGTGGCCCTATAGCGGGAGGGCAAGAGACCCAGTACTTC.

The chain carries TRBV29-1 and TRBJ2-1; TRBD1 aligns across 9 bases. Per germline, CDR1 SQVTM and CDR2 ANQGSEA. This CDR3 is built from 12 residues. After removal of 7 bases from V and 9 bases from J, the junction contained 7 bases not matched to a gene. The CDR3 DNA is TGCAGCGCCGGGACAGGGTCTACTGAGCAGTTCTTC. It is translated as CSAGTGSTEQFF.

The rearrangement uses TRBV15 and TRBJ2-7; TRBD2 matches at 14 bases. V shed 0 bases, J shed 4 bases, and the junction held 8 bases outside the gene matches. The CDR3 contains 18 residues. The germline V gene encodes CDR1 LNHNV and CDR2 YYDKDF (reference sequence). The CDR3 region has the DNA TGTGCCACCAGCAGAGATCCGGGGACTAGCGGGAGACCATACGAGCAGTACTTC. Translation: CATSRDPGTSGRPYEQYF.

V is TRBV5-4 and J is TRBJ2-5; 8 bases are a match to TRBD2. Germline assignment: CDR1 SGHNT and CDR2 YYREEE (reference sequence). V shed 4 bases, J shed 4 bases, and the junction held 15 bases outside the gene matches. There are 17 residues in the CDR3. Here the CDR3 reads CASSPPVGGGGRETQYF. The CDR3 region has the DNA TGTGCCAGCAGCCCCCCAGTCGGGGGGGGAGGTAGAGAGACCCAGTACTTC.

The chain joins TRBV4-1 to TRBJ2-3; maybe TRBD1 (5 bases). Germline assignment: CDR1 MGHRA and CDR2 YSYEKL. This CDR3 comprises 16 residues. V was pared by 0 bases and J by 2 bases, with 12 bases between. CDR3 sequence (DNA): TGCGCCAGCAGCCAAGAGGGCTGGGGCTACACAGATACGCAGTATTTT. This sequence encodes CASSQEGWGYTDTQYF.

DNA of the CDR3: TGCGCCAGCAGCCAAGAGGCCCGAACATCCTCCTACAATGAGCAGTTCTTC. Its translation: CASSQEARTSSYNEQFF. This rearrangement joins TRBV4-1 to TRBJ2-1; D is unresolved. This CDR3 comprises 17 residues. The V end lost 0 bases, the J end lost 0 bases, and 12 bases lay between the germline ends. CDR1 and CDR2 (germline): MGHRA, YSYEKL.

This chain links TRBV10-3 with TRBJ2-7; 10 bases fit TRBD2. Trimming at V came to 10 bases and at J to 0 bases, leaving 12 bases not matched to a gene. CDR1 ENHRY and CDR2 SYGVKD come from the germline V gene. The CDR3 runs 16 residues. The CDR3 is CATTASTSGTSYEQYF. CDR3 DNA sequence: TGTGCCACCACCGCGTCAACTAGCGGGACCTCCTACGAGCAGTACTTC.

This clone has just one count. This chain connects TRBV2 to TRBJ2-3; 8 bases match TRBD1. The CDR3 has 14 amino acids. CDR1 is SNHLY and CDR2 is FYNNEI in the germline V gene. Trimming cost V 5 bases and J 4 bases; bases outside gene matches: 5. The CDR3 protein is CASSLGQGADTQYF. CDR3 bases: TGTGCCAGCAGTCTCGGACAGGGCGCAGATACGCAGTATTTT.

The J gene is TRBJ1-2, the V gene TRBV19, with a possible D match to TRBD1 (5 bases). The ends were cut back, 4 bases at V and 3 bases at J, with 12 bases in the middle. This CDR3 region has 14 residues. Germline-derived CDR1 and CDR2 are LNHDA and SQIVND (reference sequence). CDR3 in DNA: TGTGCCAGTAGTAATCGGGGGTTGGACTATGGCTACACCTTC. This codes for CASSNRGLDYGYTF.

CDR3 residues: CASSPGTDSSYEQYF. The CDR3 DNA sequence: TGTGCCAGCAGCCCCGGGACAGATAGCTCCTACGAGCAGTACTTC. The chain recombines TRBV7-6 with TRBJ2-7; 7 nucleotides agree with TRBD1. The trim removed 5 bases at V and 0 bases at J, leaving 7 bases unmatched. Germline CDR1 and CDR2: SGHVS and FNYEAQ. The CDR3 length is 15 residues.

This clone was seen only a few times. This chain links TRBV29-1 with TRBJ2-3, with 8 positions matching TRBD1. V lost 3 bases and J lost 0; bases outside the gene matches: 5. CDR1 is SQVTM, CDR2 ANQGSEA, per germline. The length of the CDR3 is 15 residues. The DNA for the CDR3 is TGCAGCGTTGACAAAGGACAGGGAAGCACAGATACGCAGTATTTT. Protein product: CSVDKGQGSTDTQYF.

The chain is built from TRBV28 and TRBJ2-3; the D gene is possibly TRBD2 (6 bases). Germline CDR1 is MDHEN and CDR2 is SYDVKM. CDR3 length: 13 amino acids. The CDR3 reads CATSLGGADTQYF. In DNA form, the CDR3 reads TGTGCGACCTCACTAGGCGGGGCAGATACGCAGTATTTT.

The chain links TRBV15 to TRBJ1-4; maybe TRBD1 (5 bases). The CDR3 is 14 residues long. V shed 7 bases and J shed 3 bases, with 12 bases lying between them. The germline CDR1 and CDR2 sequences are LNHNV and YYDKDF (reference sequence). The CDR3, as DNA: TGTGCCACCAACCTTGGGGGGTCTAATGAAAAACTGTTTTTT. Residues: CATNLGGSNEKLFF.